The present TCR beta chain was sequenced within a study of tumor-infiltrating lymphocytes in oesophageal squamous cell carcinoma. This clonotype appeared a single time. The CDR3 length is 20 residues. CDR1 and CDR2 from the germline V gene are SGHVS and FNYEAQ. With 1 base clipped from V and 0 bases from J, the junction kept 13 bases outside the gene matches. One entry per CDR3 protein, called by TCRdb with MiXCR from the PCR reads. The sample includes 16,000 or so distinct CDR3 sequences, 53% of them seen just once. The clonotype comes from a male donor with esophageal squamous cell carcinoma. The rearrangement joins TRBV7-6 to TRBJ2-3; the match to TRBD2 covers 10 bases. The sequenced sample consisted of esophageal tumor tissue. The CDR3 DNA reads TGTGCCAGCAGCTTAGGGGCTGGGGCTAGCGGGAGAACTAGCACAGATACGCAGTATTTT. Translating it yields CASSLGAGASGRTSTDTQYF.